This T cell receptor (beta chain) originates from a study of blood T cell repertoires in COVID-19. Clones were sequenced by immunoSEQ multiplex PCR, and TCRdb holds only the in-frame ones, with some missing. The table includes some 100,000 clones, 85% detected once. V lost 1 base and J lost 0; bases outside the gene matches: 6. Germline loops: CDR1 LGHDT, CDR2 YNNKEL (reference sequence). The CDR3 is made up of 17 amino acids. This clonotype was sampled from a woman in her 70s with active or convalescent COVID-19. The source material was peripheral blood. The chain has TRBV3-1 (or the pseudogene TRBV3-2) and TRBJ1-3; TRBD1 matches at 7 bases. CDR3 nucleotides: TGTGCCAGCAGCCAAGTTAAACAGGGGCGCTCTGGAAACACCATATATTTT. Encoded protein: CASSQVKQGRSGNTIYF.